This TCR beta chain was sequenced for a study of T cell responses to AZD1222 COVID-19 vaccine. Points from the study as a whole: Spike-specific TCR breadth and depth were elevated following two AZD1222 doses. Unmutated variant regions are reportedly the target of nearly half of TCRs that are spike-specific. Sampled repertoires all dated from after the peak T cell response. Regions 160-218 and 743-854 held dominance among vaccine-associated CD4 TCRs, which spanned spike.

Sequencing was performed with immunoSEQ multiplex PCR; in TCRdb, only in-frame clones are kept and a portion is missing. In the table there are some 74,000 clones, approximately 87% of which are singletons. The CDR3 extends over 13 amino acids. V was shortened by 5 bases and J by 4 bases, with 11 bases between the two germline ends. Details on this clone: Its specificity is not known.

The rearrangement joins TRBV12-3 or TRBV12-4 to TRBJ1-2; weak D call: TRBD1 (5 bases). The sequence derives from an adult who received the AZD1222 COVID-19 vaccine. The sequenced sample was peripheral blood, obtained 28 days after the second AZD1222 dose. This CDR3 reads CASSPRGFYGYTF. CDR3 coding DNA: TGTGCCAGCAGTCCCCGGGGGTTCTATGGCTACACCTTC.